This is a list of T cell receptor beta chains from one sample in a study of glioma-infiltrating T cells after dendritic cell vaccination. Generated by immunoSEQ multiplex PCR, the TCRdb table keeps only in-frame clones and is missing some. The sample yields 100,000 to 120,000 clones, nearly 90% seen once. The sample consisted of blood, taken after dendritic cell vaccination. The receptors were sampled from a human donor with glioblastoma. The CDR3 runs from the conserved cysteine through the conserved F or W. D genes are given only for firm matches. Clone size, where shown, is once, few, many, or a class for clones that have expanded.

CDR3 DNA: TGTGCCAGCAGCCCGAACCCGTCGGGACAGAAAAACATTCAGTACTTC
CDR3 protein: CASSPNPSGQKNIQYF
J gene: TRBJ2-4
clone size: NA
CDR3 length: 16
D gene: TRBD1
V gene: TRBV7-2

CDR3 DNA: TGTGCCAGCAGTTACTCCCCAGGGTACTATGGCTACACCTTC
CDR3 protein: CASSYSPGYYGYTF
J gene: TRBJ1-2
clone size: NA
CDR3 length: 14
D gene: NA
V gene: TRBV6-6

CDR3 DNA: TGTGCCACCAGCAGAGGGGGGCCTCCGAGCTACGAGCAGTACTTC
CDR3 protein: CATSRGGPPSYEQYF
J gene: TRBJ2-7
clone size: few
CDR3 length: 15
D gene: NA
V gene: TRBV15

CDR3 DNA: TGTGCCAGCAGTGAGGACAGGGGAACGAGCTATGGCTACACCTTC
CDR3 protein: CASSEDRGTSYGYTF
J gene: TRBJ1-2
clone size: NA
CDR3 length: 15
D gene: TRBD1
V gene: TRBV2

CDR3 DNA: TGTGCCAGCAGTGTAATAAACCAGAAAGAGACCCAGTACTTC
CDR3 protein: CASSVINQKETQYF
J gene: TRBJ2-5
clone size: NA
CDR3 length: 14
D gene: NA
V gene: TRBV6-5

CDR3 DNA: TGTGCCAGCAGCGAGCGGGGGGGCCTGGATACGCAGTATTTT
CDR3 protein: CASSERGGLDTQYF
J gene: TRBJ2-3
clone size: NA
CDR3 length: 14
D gene: TRBD2
V gene: TRBV4-2

CDR3 DNA: TGTGCCAGCAGTGACTTCACCGGGGAGCTGTTTTTT
CDR3 protein: CASSDFTGELFF
J gene: TRBJ2-2
clone size: NA
CDR3 length: 12
D gene: NA
V gene: TRBV6-1

CDR3 DNA: TGTGCCAGCAGCAGAGATACAAACCGGGACAGGCCCAATCAGCCCCAGCATTTT
CDR3 protein: CASSRDTNRDRPNQPQHF
J gene: TRBJ1-5
clone size: once
CDR3 length: 18
D gene: TRBD1
V gene: TRBV9

CDR3 DNA: TGTGCCAGCGCGACTCGCAGGGCAACTGAAGCTTTCTTT
CDR3 protein: CASATRRATEAFF
J gene: TRBJ1-1
clone size: NA
CDR3 length: 13
D gene: NA
V gene: TRBV25-1

CDR3 DNA: TGTGCCAGCAGCAGACAGGGGAACACTGAAGCTTTCTTT
CDR3 protein: CASSRQGNTEAFF
J gene: TRBJ1-1
clone size: NA
CDR3 length: 13
D gene: TRBD1
V gene: TRBV7-2

CDR3 DNA: TGCGCCAGCAAGGTAAGGTCCGGGAGCTCCTACAATGAGCAGTTCTTC
CDR3 protein: CASKVRSGSSYNEQFF
J gene: TRBJ2-1
clone size: NA
CDR3 length: 16
D gene: NA
V gene: TRBV5-1

CDR3 DNA: TGTGCCAGTCTTAGCGGGATTAACAATGAGCAGTTCTTC
CDR3 protein: CASLSGINNEQFF
J gene: TRBJ2-1
clone size: NA
CDR3 length: 13
D gene: TRBD2
V gene: TRBV19

CDR3 DNA: TGTGCCAGCAGCGTAGCAGCGGGAGCGACATCCGGGGAGCTGTTTTTT
CDR3 protein: CASSVAAGATSGELFF
J gene: TRBJ2-2
clone size: NA
CDR3 length: 16
D gene: TRBD2
V gene: TRBV9

CDR3 DNA: TGTGCCAGCAGCCCCGGGACTAGCGGGAGGGCCGGCACAGATACGCAGTATTTT
CDR3 protein: CASSPGTSGRAGTDTQYF
J gene: TRBJ2-3
clone size: NA
CDR3 length: 18
D gene: TRBD2
V gene: TRBV7-3

CDR3 DNA: TGTGCCAGCAGTGTGGGGGGGAGTGGAGGAAACACCATATATTTT
CDR3 protein: CASSVGGSGGNTIYF
J gene: TRBJ1-3
clone size: NA
CDR3 length: 15
D gene: NA
V gene: TRBV2

CDR3 DNA: TGTGCCAGCTCACCGGACGCAGGGAGGGCTCAGCCCCAGCATTTT
CDR3 protein: CASSPDAGRAQPQHF
J gene: TRBJ1-5
clone size: NA
CDR3 length: 15
D gene: NA
V gene: TRBV18

CDR3 DNA: TGCGCCAGCAGCTTGGCGCGCGAGAACACTGAAGCTTTCTTT
CDR3 protein: CASSLARENTEAFF
J gene: TRBJ1-1
clone size: once
CDR3 length: 14
D gene: NA
V gene: TRBV5-1

CDR3 DNA: TGTGCCAGCTCAGCGGGAGAGTACAATGAGCAGTTCTTC
CDR3 protein: CASSAGEYNEQFF
J gene: TRBJ2-1
clone size: NA
CDR3 length: 13
D gene: TRBD2
V gene: TRBV18